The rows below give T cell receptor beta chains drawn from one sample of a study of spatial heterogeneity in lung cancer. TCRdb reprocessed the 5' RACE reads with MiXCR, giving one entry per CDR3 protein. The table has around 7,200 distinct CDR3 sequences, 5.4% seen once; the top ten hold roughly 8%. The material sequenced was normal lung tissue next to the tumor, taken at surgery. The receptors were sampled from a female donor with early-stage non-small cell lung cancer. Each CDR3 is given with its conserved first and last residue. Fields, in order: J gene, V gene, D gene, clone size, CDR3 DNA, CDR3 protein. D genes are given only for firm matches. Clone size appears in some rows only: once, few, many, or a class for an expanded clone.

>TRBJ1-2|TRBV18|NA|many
TGTGCCAGCTCACGTCAATTGACGCTTGCAGAGGGCTACACCTTC
CASSRQLTLAEGYTF
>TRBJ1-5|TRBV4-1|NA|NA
TGCGCCAGCATCCCACCAAGGTCCCGCAATCAGCCCCAGCATTTT
CASIPPRSRNQPQHF
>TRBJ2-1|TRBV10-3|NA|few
TGTGCCATCAGTGTGCCAGCGGGCGGCAATGAGCAGTTCTTC
CAISVPAGGNEQFF
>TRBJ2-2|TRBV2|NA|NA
TGTGCCAGCAGTGAAGGCAGGGGTCACACCGGGGAGCTGTTTTTT
CASSEGRGHTGELFF
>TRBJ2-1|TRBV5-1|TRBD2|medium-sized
TGCGCCAGCAGCTTGGGGGAACCGGGACTAGCGGGCCAAGACAATGAGCAGTTCTTC
CASSLGEPGLAGQDNEQFF
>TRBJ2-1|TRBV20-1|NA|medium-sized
TGCAGTGCTAGCGGGAGCGGCTTCGATGAGCAGTTCTTC
CSASGSGFDEQFF
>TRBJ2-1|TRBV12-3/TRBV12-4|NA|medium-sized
TGTGCCAGCAGTTTTCAACGGGTCAACAATGAGCAGTTCTTC
CASSFQRVNNEQFF
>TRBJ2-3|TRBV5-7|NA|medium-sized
TGTGCCAGCAGCTTTAACCGGGACCGAAGCACAGATACGCAGTATTTT
CASSFNRDRSTDTQYF
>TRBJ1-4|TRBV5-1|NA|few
TGCGCCAGCAGCTTGACCGCCAGGAATGAAAAACTGTTTTTT
CASSLTARNEKLFF
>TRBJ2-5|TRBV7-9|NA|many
TGTGCCAGCAGCTTACTCCTGACAGAAAAAGAGACCCAGTACTTC
CASSLLLTEKETQYF
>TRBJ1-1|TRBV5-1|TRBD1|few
TGCGCCAGCAGCTTTCAGGGGGCCGGAGGGACTGAAGCTTTCTTT
CASSFQGAGGTEAFF
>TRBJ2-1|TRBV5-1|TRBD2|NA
TGCGCCAGCAGCTACCCTAGCGGGAGGGCCACGACCTACAATGAGCAGTTCTTC
CASSYPSGRATTYNEQFF
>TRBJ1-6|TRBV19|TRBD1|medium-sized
TGTGCCAGTAGTATACAACAGGGGGTATGGAATTCACCCCTCCACTTT
CASSIQQGVWNSPLHF
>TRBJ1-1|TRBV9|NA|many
TGTGCCAGCAGCGTAGGTTCCAGGACTGAAGCTTTCTTT
CASSVGSRTEAFF
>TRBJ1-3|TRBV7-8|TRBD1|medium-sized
TGTGCCAGCAGCTTAGGGACAGGGGGAAACACCATATATTTT
CASSLGTGGNTIYF
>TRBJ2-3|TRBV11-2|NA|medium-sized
TGTGCCAGCAGCCTCCCCCCAACAGATACGCAGTATTTT
CASSLPPTDTQYF
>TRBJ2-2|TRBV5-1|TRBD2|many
TGCGCCAGCAGCCGACTAGCGGAGAACACCGGGGAGCTGTTTTTT
CASSRLAENTGELFF
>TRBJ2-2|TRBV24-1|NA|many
TGTGCCACCGAGAGTCCACACGACAGTGCGAACACCGGGGAGCTGTTTTTT
CATESPHDSANTGELFF